These 25 T cell receptor beta chains were all obtained from the same sample, sequenced in a study of PD-1 blockade in mismatch repair-deficient tumors. Repertoires were generated with immunoSEQ multiplex PCR, while TCRdb's copy carries only in-frame clones and drops some. The repertoire holds over 100,000 clones, with 65% to 80% as singletons. The sample here was peripheral blood, taken 60 to 65 weeks after starting pembrolizumab. The receptors derive from an adult with mismatch repair-deficient cancer.

This clone was found once. The chain uses TRBV4-1 and TRBJ2-1; D perhaps matches TRBD2 (5 bases). The CDR3 is 16 amino acids. V lost 1 base, J lost 0 bases, and 10 bases lay in between. CDR1 and CDR2 (germline): MGHRA, YSYEKL. CDR3: CASSQAQRSSYNEQFF. In nucleotides, the CDR3 is TGCGCCAGCAGCCAAGCTCAGCGGAGCTCCTACAATGAGCAGTTCTTC.

The V call is TRBV27, the J call TRBJ2-7; possible D gene TRBD1, 7 bases. The V gene's germline CDR1 is MNHEY and CDR2 SMNVEV (reference sequence). The CDR3 length is 13 residues. V was shortened by 6 bases and J by 3 bases, with 12 bases between the two germline ends. The DNA for the CDR3 is TGTGCCAGCAGGCGGGACAGCTTCTACGAGCAGTACTTC. This translates into CASRRDSFYEQYF.

This clone was counted ten times or more. The chain links TRBV7-2 to TRBJ2-7; 11 nucleotides agree with TRBD2. Germline V gene data show CDR1 as SGHTA and CDR2 as FQGNSA. Trimming at V came to 4 bases and at J to 3 bases, leaving 5 bases not matched to a gene. The CDR3 covers 15 residues. Written as DNA, the CDR3 is TGTGCCAGCAGCTCTAGCGGGGGGACTTTCTACGAGCAGTACTTC. Residues: CASSSSGGTFYEQYF.

A remark on this clone: One end of the junction does not line up with germline, which may come from a read error. The V and J genes are TRBV7-7 and TRBJ2-2; no reliable D call. Germline-derived CDR1 and CDR2 are SSHAT and FNYEAQ (reference sequence). CDR3 length equals 14 residues. CDR3: CASSFSTYTGELFF. The CDR3 coding sequence is TGTGCTAGCAGCTTCTCCACCTACACCGGGGAGCTGTTTTTT.

The chain recombines TRBV7-3 with TRBJ2-5; 8 bases map to TRBD1. Germline values: CDR1 SGHTA, CDR2 FQGTGA. The V and J ends lost 3 bases and 4 bases, in that order; junction bases with no gene match: 7. The CDR3 runs 15 residues. CDR3 residues: CASSLQGAKSETQYF. CDR3 nucleotide sequence: TGTGCCAGCAGCTTGCAGGGGGCAAAATCAGAGACCCAGTACTTC.

The chain employs TRBV18 and TRBJ2-2; D perhaps matches TRBD1 (6 bases). The germline CDR1 and CDR2 sequences are KGHSH and LQKENI. The CDR3 is 14 amino acids. The V end was cut by 8 bases, the J end by 2 bases, with 12 bases between. The CDR3 coding sequence is TGTGCCAGCCACAGGGAGAAAAACACCGGGGAGCTGTTTTTT. Translation gives CASHREKNTGELFF.

This chain links TRBV9 with TRBJ2-5, with D perhaps TRBD1 (6 bases). The CDR3 is 14 amino acids. V lost 3 bases and J 2 bases, leaving 11 bases between the germline ends. Germline lookup yields CDR1 SGDLS and CDR2 YYNGEE. CDR3 in amino acids: CASSAEGQQETQYF. The CDR3 region has the DNA TGTGCCAGCAGCGCAGAGGGACAACAAGAGACCCAGTACTTC.

This chain connects TRBV9 to TRBJ2-5, with no clear D. Trimming stripped 0 bases from V and 2 bases from J, with 14 bases between. The CDR3 is 16 amino acids. Germline CDR1 and CDR2: SGDLS and YYNGEE. The CDR3 loop is CASSVGALLRQETQYF. As DNA, the CDR3 is TGTGCCAGCAGCGTAGGGGCCCTACTTAGGCAAGAGACCCAGTACTTC.

This chain joins TRBV12-5 and TRBJ2-1; 7 positions match TRBD2. Germline V gene sequence: CDR1 LGHNT, CDR2 FRNRAP. The length of the CDR3 is 17 residues. The ends lost 0 bases at V and 5 bases at J; junction bases unmatched: 10. The CDR3 DNA sequence: TGTGCTAGTGGTTTGGTTACAGCGGGACTCTCTAACAATGAGCAGTTCTTC. Its protein product is CASGLVTAGLSNNEQFF.

The rearrangement links TRBV28 to TRBJ2-7; no clear D gene. The V end lost 2 bases, the J end lost 3 bases, and 11 bases lay between the germline ends. CDR1 and CDR2 (germline): MDHEN, SYDVKM. CDR3 length: 14 residues. CDR3 sequence reads: CASSLAGYSYEQYF. The CDR3 coding sequence is TGTGCCAGCAGTTTAGCTGGCTATAGCTACGAGCAGTACTTC.

The chain carries TRBV2 and TRBJ2-1, with TRBD2 identical over 12 bases. CDR1 SNHLY and CDR2 FYNNEI come from the germline V gene. This CDR3 region has 14 residues. With 8 bases clipped from V and 9 bases from J, the junction kept 8 bases outside the gene matches. The CDR3 DNA is TGTGCCAGCTCAACTAGCGGGAGGTCCCGTGAGCAGTTCTTC. It translates to CASSTSGRSREQFF.

The V and J genes are TRBV5-1 and TRBJ2-7; D is uncertain. V was trimmed by 4 bases and J by 1 base, leaving 15 bases between them. This CDR3 contains 15 residues. In germline, CDR1 is SGHRS, CDR2 YFSETQ. CDR3 residues: CASSAAEKGSYEQYF. The CDR3 region has the DNA TGCGCCAGCAGCGCTGCGGAGAAGGGTTCCTACGAGCAGTACTTC.

The chain recombines TRBV5-1 with TRBJ2-7, with TRBD1 identical over 8 bases. The V and J ends lost 4 bases and 7 bases, in that order; junction bases with no gene match: 16. The germline CDR1 and CDR2 sequences are SGHRS and YFSETQ. This CDR3 comprises 16 residues. Written as DNA, the CDR3 is TGCGCCAGCAGCCTAAAAACCGGGACAGGAGAAGGGGAGCAGTACTTC. This sequence encodes CASSLKTGTGEGEQYF.

The CDR3 DNA follows: TGCGCCAGCAGCCAAGAAGTCCTTGGGCTAACTAACAATGAGCAGTTCTTC. The encoded protein is CASSQEVLGLTNNEQFF. The gene calls are TRBV4-3 and TRBJ2-1; D remains ambiguous. Germline values: CDR1 LGHNA, CDR2 YSLEER. V gave up 0 bases and J gave up 5 bases, with 17 bases separating them. This CDR3 comprises 17 residues.

Of note for this clone: Other DNA sequences in this sample translate to the same CDR3. The chain couples TRBV9 to TRBJ2-7; no definite D call. CDR1 is SGDLS and CDR2 is YYNGEE in the germline V gene. The CDR3 is made up of 14 amino acids. V gave up 0 bases and J gave up 3 bases, with 10 bases separating them. CDR3 sequence: CASSVANAGYEQYF. Written as DNA, the CDR3 is TGTGCCAGCAGCGTAGCAAACGCAGGCTACGAGCAGTACTTC.

V is TRBV5-6 and J is TRBJ1-2; 7 bases are shared with TRBD1. This CDR3 has 16 residues. The germline V gene has CDR1 SGHDT and CDR2 YYEEEE. The V and J ends lost 4 bases and 3 bases, in that order; junction bases with no gene match: 12. The CDR3 spells CASSLGQDSHYYGYTF. The CDR3 DNA sequence: TGTGCCAGCAGCCTTGGACAGGACTCCCACTACTATGGCTACACCTTC.

This clone was observed once. The rearrangement uses TRBV25-1 and TRBJ2-3, with TRBD2 matching over 9 bases. CDR1 and CDR2 (germline): MGHDK, SYGVNS. The V gene end was trimmed by 10 bases and the J gene end by 6 bases; junction bases not matched to a gene: 23. The CDR3 is 18 residues long. CDR3 sequence (DNA): TGTGCCATCCAGGCGACAGGGCGCCCGGGACTAGCTATGGATACGCAGTATTTT. This encodes CAIQATGRPGLAMDTQYF.

This clone was counted once. This chain connects TRBV19 to TRBJ1-1; no clear D gene. The CDR3 is 13 residues long. Deletions cut 6 bases from V and 4 bases from J, with 12 bases between. Looked up from germline, CDR1 is LNHDA and CDR2 is SQIVND (reference sequence). The chain's CDR3 is CASSSPPGTEAFF. The CDR3 DNA is TGTGCCAGTAGCTCCCCCCCGGGCACTGAAGCTTTCTTT.

The V and J genes are TRBV5-6 and TRBJ2-7, with D hard to call. Germline assignment: CDR1 SGHDT and CDR2 YYEEEE. CDR3 length: 13 residues. V was pared by 4 bases and J by 4 bases, with 12 bases between. The DNA of the CDR3 is TGTGCCAGCAGCAAAGGGTATCAATACGAGCAGTACTTC. Translating gives CASSKGYQYEQYF.

The chain recombines TRBV6-1 with TRBJ2-2; 10 positions match TRBD2. The CDR3 sequence is 16 residues long. Germline CDR1 MNHNS, CDR2 SASEGT. After removal of 5 bases from V and 7 bases from J, the junction contained 10 bases not matched to a gene. In DNA, the CDR3 is TGTGCCAGCAGTCAAGTAGCGGGAGGAAGGGACGGGGAGCTGTTTTTT. Its protein product is CASSQVAGGRDGELFF.

The J gene is TRBJ2-7, the V gene TRBV11-2; no definite D call. V gave up 1 base and J gave up 3 bases, with 4 bases separating them. CDR1 is SGHAT, CDR2 FQNNGV, per germline. This CDR3 has 12 residues. The DNA for the CDR3 is TGTGCCAGCAGCTTAGGCTTCTACGAGCAGTACTTC. It translates to CASSLGFYEQYF.

This chain joins TRBV12-5 and TRBJ2-7, with unresolved D. The CDR3 runs 15 residues. V lost 3 bases to trimming and J lost 4 bases, with 16 bases between them. Germline loops: CDR1 LGHNT, CDR2 FRNRAP. As DNA, the CDR3 is TGTGCTAGTGGTTTCGGAAATCCTAGGTATTACGAGCAGTACTTC. As protein: CASGFGNPRYYEQYF.

J is TRBJ2-7 and V is TRBV29-1; 7 bases are a match to TRBD1. The CDR3 totals 14 residues. Germline assignment: CDR1 SQVTM and CDR2 ANQGSEA. The V and J ends lost 7 bases and 7 bases, in that order; junction bases with no gene match: 16. CDR3 protein: CSARTGNRNWEQYF. DNA of the CDR3: TGCAGCGCTCGGACAGGAAACCGGAATTGGGAGCAGTACTTC.

The V gene is TRBV27, the J gene TRBJ2-5; 9 bases line up with TRBD2. This CDR3 comprises 15 residues. The V gene end was trimmed by 2 bases and the J gene end by 9 bases; junction bases not matched to a gene: 10. CDR1 and CDR2 (germline): MNHEY, SMNVEV (reference sequence). CDR3 bases: TGTGCCAGCAGTTTAGCTAGCGGGGCGGGTTTAGCCCAGTACTTC. Protein sequence: CASSLASGAGLAQYF.

This clone has just one count. DNA of the CDR3: TGCGCCAGCAGTGAGTCGTCGCGCTATGGCTACACCTTC. This codes for CASSESSRYGYTF. The chain uses TRBV10-1 and TRBJ1-2; unclear D gene. V was cut by 0 bases and J by 4 bases, with 6 bases left in between. Germline CDR1 WNHNN, CDR2 SYGVQD (reference sequence). This CDR3 is 13 amino acids long.